One and the same sample provided the 9 T cell receptor beta chains below, sequenced in a study of PD-1 blockade in classical Hodgkin lymphoma. The method was immunoSEQ multiplex PCR; TCRdb's version includes in-frame clones alone and lacks a portion of them. The data show 10,000 to 15,000 clones, with around 86% seen just once and 20% to 25% held by the top ten. Exposure to brentuximab vedotin varied, and each patient had relapsed following autologous stem cell transplantation. The sample was peripheral blood mononuclear cells (PBMCs), taken at baseline. The receptors here all came from a human donor with classical Hodgkin lymphoma.

The chain is built from TRBV30 and TRBJ2-2; D perhaps matches TRBD1 (5 bases). In germline, CDR1 is GTSNPN, CDR2 SVGIG (reference sequence). The CDR3 extends over 14 amino acids. Deletions cut 0 bases from V and 4 bases from J, with 9 bases between. The CDR3: CAWSVLQVTGELFF. The CDR3 region has the DNA TGTGCCTGGAGTGTACTACAGGTCACCGGGGAGCTGTTTTTT.

This rearrangement joins TRBV6-5 to TRBJ1-1; tentative D call: TRBD1 (6 bases). This CDR3 has 15 residues. Germline V gene data show CDR1 as MNHEY and CDR2 as SVGAGI. V lost 5 bases to trimming and J lost 3 bases, with 16 bases between them. This CDR3 reads CASSVRPEGDTEAFF. CDR3 coding DNA: TGTGCCAGCAGTGTCCGCCCCGAGGGGGACACTGAAGCTTTCTTT.

V is TRBV28 and J is TRBJ1-1; no clear D gene. This CDR3 spans 13 amino acids. CDR1 and CDR2 (germline): MDHEN, SYDVKM. Trimming cost V 0 bases and J 2 bases, with 4 bases left between them. The CDR3 DNA reads TGTGCCAGCAGTTTATGGCTAAACACTGAAGCTTTCTTT. Translating gives CASSLWLNTEAFF. The full variable domain, rest sourced from reference TRBV28 and TRBJ1-1, is DVKVTQSSRYLVKRTGEKVFLECVQDMDHENMFWYRQDPGLGLRLIYFSYDVKMKEKGDIPEGYSVSREKKERFSLILESASTNQTSMYLCASSLWLNTEAFFGQGTRLTVV.

CDR3 nucleotides: TGTGCCAGCAGCTTTGCGGAGGGGGTCCAGTTCTTC. Translation gives CASSFAEGVQFF. This chain uses TRBV7-8 with TRBJ2-1; D is perhaps TRBD1 or TRBD2 (6 bases each). This CDR3 has 12 residues. V was trimmed by 3 bases and J by 13 bases, leaving 13 bases between them. Per germline, CDR1 SGHVS and CDR2 FQNEAQ. The complete variable domain, with remaining parts taken from reference TRBV7-8 and TRBJ2-1, reads GAGVSQSPRYKVAKRGQDVALRCDPISGHVSLFWYQQALGQGPEFLTYFQNEAQLDKSGLPSDRFFAERPEGSVSTLKIQRTQQEDSAVYLCASSFAEGVQFFGPGTRLTVL.

The chain employs TRBV6-1 and TRBJ2-1, with TRBD2 identical over 13 bases. CDR1 is MNHNS, CDR2 SASEGT, per germline. The CDR3 runs to 18 residues. The V and J ends lost 3 bases and 2 bases, in that order; junction bases with no gene match: 7. The CDR3 spells CASSDPGLAGPAYNEQFF. In DNA form, the CDR3 reads TGTGCCAGCAGTGATCCGGGACTAGCGGGACCTGCCTACAATGAGCAGTTCTTC.

This clone was seen only a few times. The chain carries TRBV30 and TRBJ1-1; 8 positions agree with TRBD1. This CDR3 has 13 amino acids. V was clipped by 3 bases and J by 7 bases; unmatched bases: 7. Germline V gene lookup returns CDR1 GTSNPN and CDR2 SVGIG (reference sequence). CDR3 sequence reads: CAWRAGTGIEAFF. The DNA for the CDR3 is TGTGCCTGGAGGGCCGGGACAGGTATTGAAGCTTTCTTT. Full variable domain (remainder filled in from reference TRBV30 and TRBJ1-1): SQTIHQWPATLVQPVGSPLSLECTVEGTSNPNLYWYRQAAGRGLQLLFYSVGIGQISSEVPQNLSASRPQDRQFILSSKKLLLSDSGFYLCAWRAGTGIEAFFGQGTRLTVV.

The chain joins TRBV4-1 to TRBJ1-6, with D hard to call. The CDR3 loop spans 16 amino acids. CDR1 and CDR2 from the germline V gene are MGHRA and YSYEKL. Trimming pared 2 bases from V and 5 bases from J, leaving 13 bases between. The CDR3, as DNA: TGCGCCAGCAGCCAACACCCTCGGGGAGATAATTCACCCCTCCACTTT. Translating it yields CASSQHPRGDNSPLHF.

The genes are TRBV29-1 and TRBJ2-4; no clear D. The V end was cut by 6 bases, the J end by 5 bases, with 14 bases between. The CDR3 loop spans 13 amino acids. Germline CDR1 reads SQVTM; CDR2 reads ANQGSEA. CDR3 residues: CSVKHVAENIQYF. CDR3 nucleotide sequence: TGCAGCGTCAAACACGTAGCAGAAAACATTCAGTACTTC. Full variable domain (missing parts from reference TRBV29-1 and TRBJ2-4): SAVISQKPSRDICQRGTSLTIQCQVDSQVTMMFWYRQQPGQSLTLIATANQGSEATYESGFVIDKFPISRPNLTFSTLTVSNMSPEDSSIYLCSVKHVAENIQYFGAGTRLSVL.

This clone occurred a few times. The chain combines TRBV23-1 with TRBJ1-4; possible D gene TRBD1, 5 bases. TRBV23-1 is identified as an open reading frame with a role that is uncertain. The CDR3 runs to 14 residues. For the CDR3, the DNA is TGCGCAAAAAACCCTGCAGGGTGTAGTGAAAAACTGTTTTTT. It specifies CAKNPAGCSEKLFF.